These T cell receptor beta chains were read from a single sample in a study of blood T cell repertoires in COVID-19. Profiling relied on immunoSEQ multiplex PCR, and the TCRdb table lists in-frame clones only, not all of them. The sample holds about 130,000 clones, approximately 77% seen once. The sequenced sample was peripheral blood. These receptor sequences come from an older man with acute or convalescent COVID-19. Each CDR3 is given without its conserved first and last residue. Fields, in order: V gene, clone size, J gene, CDR3 protein. Size values are once, few and many counts, or a class for expanded clones, and some rows have none.

TRBV18,few,TRBJ1-1,ASSTTTGTNTEAF
TRBV5-4,many,TRBJ2-5,ASSDGLGGRETQY
TRBV18,-,TRBJ1-2,ASSPTGGNGYT
TRBV25-1,-,TRBJ1-6,ASSENRLSSYNSPLH
TRBV6-4,-,TRBJ2-5,ASRVRFTGRDQETQY
TRBV6-6,-,TRBJ1-2,ASSGLQGVQGYT
TRBV5-1,few,TRBJ2-6,ASSFAGDVLT
TRBV19,-,TRBJ2-1,ASSSSTAYNEQF
TRBV4-3,-,TRBJ2-2,ASSQTQGGTGELF
TRBV7-8,-,TRBJ2-6,ASSPSRRASGANVLT
TRBV15,-,TRBJ1-2,ATSRDRVGSGYT
TRBV19,-,TRBJ2-1,ASSIDLAGLYNEQF
TRBV4-1,-,TRBJ2-7,ASSRKGFPYEQY
TRBV2,-,TRBJ1-5,ASSESGRANQPQH
TRBV28,once,TRBJ1-2,ASRGWDRGFSGYT
TRBV9,-,TRBJ2-7,ASSVGQGRYEQY
TRBV6-1,-,TRBJ2-5,ASSDTGQETQY
TRBV5-5,-,TRBJ1-2,ASSTGTGVSGYT
TRBV6-5,-,TRBJ2-5,ASSYLREETQY
TRBV6-5,few,TRBJ1-5,ASRGGSSSNQPQH
TRBV3-1/TRBV3-2,once,TRBJ2-7,ASSLNREGWEQY
TRBV3-1/TRBV3-2,-,TRBJ2-3,ASSHPLAGGRTDTQY
TRBV29-1,-,TRBJ2-5,SVEQGWGETQY
TRBV6-1,-,TRBJ1-2,ASSELRGRDYGYT
TRBV6-2/TRBV6-3,-,TRBJ1-5,ASSYSKTYSSNQPQH